The entry below gives a single T cell receptor (beta chain) sequence along with its context. Its target is not known. The data originate from a study of T cell repertoires and HLA-DP antigens. Study-level findings and limits: Sorted CD137+ cells had clonality roughly 0.38 against both alloantigens, versus approximately 0.037 pre-culture. No separate analysis of naive versus memory CD4+ cells was done.

This CDR3 region has 15 residues. Trimming stripped 3 bases from V and 0 bases from J, with 12 bases between. Looked up from germline, CDR1 is SGHDT and CDR2 is YYEEEE. Libraries were prepared by immunoSEQ multiplex PCR; TCRdb keeps only in-frame clonotypes and omits some of them. The table shows approximately 110,000 clones, with around 92% occurring only once. The chain links TRBV5-6 to TRBJ1-2; D unclear. The sample consisted of CD4+ T cells from PBMCs. The source is a woman between 18 and 29 years old in good health and CMV-seronegative. The CDR3 loop reads CASSSGEVANYGYTF. The DNA of the CDR3 is TGTGCCAGCAGCTCCGGCGAGGTAGCTAACTATGGCTACACCTTC.